Listed below are T cell receptor beta chains from one sample, sequenced in a study of identical twins. Via MiXCR, TCRdb re-called the 5' RACE reads, giving one row per CDR3 protein. The table shows approximately 240,000 distinct CDR3 sequences, with over 12% occurring only once. The sample comprised memory (CD45RO+) T cells sorted from blood. These receptor sequences come from a woman under 30 in good health. Each CDR3 is given with its conserved first and last residue. D genes are given only for firm matches. Clone size appears in some rows only: once, few, many, or a class for an expanded clone.

>TRBV5-1|14|TRBD2|TRBJ2-5|.
TGCGCCAGCAGCTCTGCAGCGGGGCAAGAGACCCAGTACTTC
CASSSAAGQETQYF
>TRBV5-1|14|.|TRBJ2-7|many
TGCGCCAGCAGCGAGACGACCCGAGGGTACGAGCAGTACTTC
CASSETTRGYEQYF
>TRBV18|15|TRBD1|TRBJ2-2|.
TGTGCCAGCTCACCAGGACAGGGAATCCCCGGGGAGCTGTTTTTT
CASSPGQGIPGELFF
>TRBV7-2|14|TRBD1|TRBJ1-3|few
TGTGCCAGCAGCCGGGACAGTCCCGGAAACACCATATATTTT
CASSRDSPGNTIYF
>TRBV29-1|14|.|TRBJ1-2|few
TGCAGCGTTGACGGGTTCCCGGGCATCTATGGCTACACCTTC
CSVDGFPGIYGYTF
>TRBV5-1|15|.|TRBJ2-5|few
TGCGCCAGCAACCCTGTTCCAGCGAAGGGTGAGACCCAGTACTTC
CASNPVPAKGETQYF
>TRBV28|17|TRBD2|TRBJ2-5|.
TGTGCCAGCAGCGGGGCTGGGGGGACTAGGGGAGGAGAGACCCAGTACTTC
CASSGAGGTRGGETQYF
>TRBV10-3|15|.|TRBJ2-1|few
TGTGCCATCAGTGCGAATGACCCCACCTACAATGAGCAGTTCTTC
CAISANDPTYNEQFF
>TRBV7-2|12|.|TRBJ2-7|few
TGTGCCAGCAGCAAAGGGGCTTACGAGCAGTACTTC
CASSKGAYEQYF
>TRBV7-2|15|.|TRBJ1-1|many
TGTGCCAGCAGCTTAGCAGGGGCTGGGAACACTGAAGCTTTCTTT
CASSLAGAGNTEAFF
>TRBV3-1|17|TRBD2|TRBJ2-7|.
TGTGCCACCAGCAAAGTTCTCGGGCGGGAGGACTCCTACGAGCAGTACTTC
CATSKVLGREDSYEQYF
>TRBV6-2/TRBV6-3|18|.|TRBJ2-7|.
TGTGCCAGCAGTTACACCGGGCGGAGGAACGGGGCTTACTACGAGCAGTACTTC
CASSYTGRRNGAYYEQYF
>TRBV11-2|15|TRBD2|TRBJ2-1|many
TGTGCCAGCAGCTTATTTAGGGAGCGGGGGAATGAGCAGTTCTTC
CASSLFRERGNEQFF
>TRBV6-6|13|.|TRBJ2-2|few
TGTGCCAGCAGCGCTAGCGAGCCCGGGGAGCTGTTTTTT
CASSASEPGELFF
>TRBV5-6|15|.|TRBJ1-1|few
TGTGCCAGCAGCCCGGGTGGCGGCCCGAACACTGAAGCTTTCTTT
CASSPGGGPNTEAFF
>TRBV5-1|16|.|TRBJ2-5|.
TGCGCCAGCAGCTTGGCCGGGGGTAAAGGGGGAGAGACCCAGTACTTC
CASSLAGGKGGETQYF
>TRBV6-2/TRBV6-3|18|TRBD2|TRBJ2-2|many
TGTGCCAGCACTAACGGGAAGGTAGCGGGCGCGAACACCGGGGAGCTGTTTTTT
CASTNGKVAGANTGELFF
>TRBV19|12|.|TRBJ1-5|many
TGTGCCAGTAGTACCCTCAGTCAGCCCCAGCATTTT
CASSTLSQPQHF
>TRBV10-3|16|.|TRBJ2-1|few
TGTGCCATCAGCCGACTAGGAGGGAGCTCCTACAATGAGCAGTTCTTC
CAISRLGGSSYNEQFF
>TRBV20-1|15|TRBD1|TRBJ2-7|few
TGCAGTGCTTCTATAATGGGACAGGGGTTCGCCGAGCAGTACTTC
CSASIMGQGFAEQYF
>TRBV18|19|.|TRBJ1-5|.
TGTGCCAGCTCACCACGGTCGGGCAGGGTTGAGTCACGTCATCAGCCCCAGCATTTT
CASSPRSGRVESRHQPQHF
>TRBV20-1|13|.|TRBJ2-3|many
TGCAGTGCTAGAGGCGGTGGTTGGGTTACGCAGTATTTT
CSARGGGWVTQYF
>TRBV5-1|16|.|TRBJ2-1|many
TGCGCCAGCAGTCTGACGAGGCAGGGTACGGGGAATGAGCAGTTCTTC
CASSLTRQGTGNEQFF
>TRBV3-1|16|TRBD2|TRBJ2-7|.
TGTGCCAGCAGCCATGCGGGACTAGCGGGAAGAACCGAGCAGTACTTC
CASSHAGLAGRTEQYF
>TRBV15|13|.|TRBJ2-5|few
TGTGCCACCAGCGGATCACCCCAAGAGACCCAGTACTTC
CATSGSPQETQYF